The following is a T cell receptor beta chain sequence with its context. Its antigen remains unidentified. An end of the junction differs from the germline gene, which may be a read error. This CDR3 spans 14 amino acids. CDR1 SGHDT and CDR2 YYEEEE come from the germline V gene. Total RNA amounting to around 530 ng was the source from which TCR beta cDNA was made with a constant-region primer. Three nested multiplex PCR rounds, a slightly modified ARM-PCR, produced the libraries for TCR beta. The first two PCR rounds used TRBV1-TRBV30 primers with a Cbeta primer, roughly 10 cycles each. From the multiplex PCR reads, TCRdb called clonotypes with MiXCR, one entry per CDR3 protein. The sample includes fewer than 400,000 distinct CDR3 sequences, 50% to 75% of them seen just once. The data were obtained in a study of tumor-infiltrating lymphocytes in primary liver carcinoma. Background on the study: The patients comprised men and women between the ages of 30 and 69 years.

Study results and caveats: Relative to blood, tumors carried a significantly larger fraction of the repertoire in their top 250 clones (p = 0.039).

Germline DNA was extracted too, while blood RNA derived from unsorted whole blood. The clonotype comes from a woman under 40 with primary liver carcinoma and hepatitis B virus infection. Sequenced input: peripheral blood. The chain uses TRBV5-6 and TRBJ2-3; D is undetermined. CDR3 in DNA: TGTGCCAGCAGCTTGACGGGCTACACAGATATGCAGTATTTT. Translating gives CASSLTGYTDMQYF.